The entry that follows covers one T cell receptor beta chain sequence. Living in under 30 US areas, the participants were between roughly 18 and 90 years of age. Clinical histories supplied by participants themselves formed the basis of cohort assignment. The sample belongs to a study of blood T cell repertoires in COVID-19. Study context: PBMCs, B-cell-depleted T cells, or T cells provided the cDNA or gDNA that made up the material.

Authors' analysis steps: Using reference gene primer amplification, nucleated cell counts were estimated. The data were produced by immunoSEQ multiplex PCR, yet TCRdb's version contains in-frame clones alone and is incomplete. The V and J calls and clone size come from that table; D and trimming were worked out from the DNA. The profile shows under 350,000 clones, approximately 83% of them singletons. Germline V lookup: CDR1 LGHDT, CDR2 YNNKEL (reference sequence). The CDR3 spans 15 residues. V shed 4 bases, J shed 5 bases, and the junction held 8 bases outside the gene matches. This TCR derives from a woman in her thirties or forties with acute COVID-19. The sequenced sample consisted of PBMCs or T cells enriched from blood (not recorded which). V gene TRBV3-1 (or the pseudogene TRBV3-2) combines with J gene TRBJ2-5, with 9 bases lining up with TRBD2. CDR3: CASSLPGLAEETQYF. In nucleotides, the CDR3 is TGTGCCAGCAGCCTCCCGGGACTAGCCGAGGAGACCCAGTACTTC.